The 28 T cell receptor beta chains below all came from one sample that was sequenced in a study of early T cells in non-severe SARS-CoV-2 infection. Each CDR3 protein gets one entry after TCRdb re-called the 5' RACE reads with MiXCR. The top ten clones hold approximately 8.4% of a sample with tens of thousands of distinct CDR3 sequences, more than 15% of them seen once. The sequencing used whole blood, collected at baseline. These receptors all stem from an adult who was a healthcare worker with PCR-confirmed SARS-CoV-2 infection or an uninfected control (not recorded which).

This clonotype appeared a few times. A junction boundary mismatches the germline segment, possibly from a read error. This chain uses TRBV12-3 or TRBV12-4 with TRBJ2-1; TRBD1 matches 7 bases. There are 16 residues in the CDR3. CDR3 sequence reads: CASRLVTGVSNNEQFF. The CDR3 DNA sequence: TGTGCCAGCAGATTAGTCACAGGGGTTTCCAACAATGAGCAGTTCTTC.

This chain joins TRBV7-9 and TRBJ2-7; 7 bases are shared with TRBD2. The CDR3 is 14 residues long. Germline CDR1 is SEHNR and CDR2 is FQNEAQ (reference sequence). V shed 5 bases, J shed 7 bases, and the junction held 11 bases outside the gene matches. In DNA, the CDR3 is TGTGCCAGCAGCCCTATCAGACTAGCCGGGGAGCAGTACTTC. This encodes CASSPIRLAGEQYF.

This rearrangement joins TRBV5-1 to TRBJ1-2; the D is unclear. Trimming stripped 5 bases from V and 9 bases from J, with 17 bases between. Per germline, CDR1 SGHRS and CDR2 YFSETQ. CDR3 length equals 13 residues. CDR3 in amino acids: CASSLGAGFSYTF. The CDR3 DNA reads TGCGCCAGCAGTCTCGGCGCGGGGTTTAGCTACACCTTC.

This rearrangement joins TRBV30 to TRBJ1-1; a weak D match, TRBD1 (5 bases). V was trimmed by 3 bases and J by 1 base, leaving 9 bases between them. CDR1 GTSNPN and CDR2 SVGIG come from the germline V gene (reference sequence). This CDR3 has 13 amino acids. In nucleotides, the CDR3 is TGTGCCTGGAGGGGGGACCAGAACACTGAAGCTTTCTTT. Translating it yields CAWRGDQNTEAFF.

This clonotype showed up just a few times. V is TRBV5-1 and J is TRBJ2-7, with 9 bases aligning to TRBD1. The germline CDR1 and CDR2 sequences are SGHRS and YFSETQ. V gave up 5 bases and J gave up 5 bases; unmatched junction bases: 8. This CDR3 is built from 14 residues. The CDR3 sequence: CASRRTGGLDEQYF. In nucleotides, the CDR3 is TGCGCCAGCAGACGTACAGGGGGCTTGGACGAGCAGTACTTC.

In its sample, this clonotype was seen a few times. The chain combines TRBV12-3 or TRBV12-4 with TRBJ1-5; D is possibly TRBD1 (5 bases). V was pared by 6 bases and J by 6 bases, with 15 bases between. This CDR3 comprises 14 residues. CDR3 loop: CASSLGGSSQPQHF. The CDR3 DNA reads TGTGCCAGCAGCCTTGGGGGGTCCTCTCAGCCCCAGCATTTT.

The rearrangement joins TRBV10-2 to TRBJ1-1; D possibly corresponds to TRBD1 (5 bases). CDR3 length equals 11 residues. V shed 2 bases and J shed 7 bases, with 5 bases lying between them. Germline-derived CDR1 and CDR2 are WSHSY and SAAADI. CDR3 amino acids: CASSETGEAFF. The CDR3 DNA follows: TGCGCCAGCAGTGAGACAGGTGAAGCTTTCTTT.

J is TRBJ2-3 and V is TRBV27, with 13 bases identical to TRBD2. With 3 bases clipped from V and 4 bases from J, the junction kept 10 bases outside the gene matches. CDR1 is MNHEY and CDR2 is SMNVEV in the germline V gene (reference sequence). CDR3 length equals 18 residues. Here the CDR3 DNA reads TGTGCCAGCAGTTTGACCCCGACTAGCGGGAGGAGCGCAGATACGCAGTATTTT. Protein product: CASSLTPTSGRSADTQYF.

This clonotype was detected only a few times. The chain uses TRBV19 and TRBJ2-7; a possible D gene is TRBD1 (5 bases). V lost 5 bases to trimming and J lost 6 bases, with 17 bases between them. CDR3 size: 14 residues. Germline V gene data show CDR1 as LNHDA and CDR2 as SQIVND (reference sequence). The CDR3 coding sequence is TGTGCCAGTAGTCAACTAACCCAGGGTTCCGAGCAGTACTTC. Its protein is CASSQLTQGSEQYF. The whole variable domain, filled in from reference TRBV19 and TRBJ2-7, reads DGGITQSPKYLFRKEGQNVTLSCEQNLNHDAMYWYRQDPGQGLRLIYYSQIVNDFQKGDIAEGYSVSREKKESFPLTVTSAQKNPTAFYLCASSQLTQGSEQYFGPGTRLTVT.

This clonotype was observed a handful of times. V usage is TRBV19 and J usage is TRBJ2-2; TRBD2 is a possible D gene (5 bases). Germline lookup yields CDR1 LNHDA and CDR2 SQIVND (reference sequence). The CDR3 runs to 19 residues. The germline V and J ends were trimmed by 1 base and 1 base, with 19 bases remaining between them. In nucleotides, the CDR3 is TGTGCCAGTAGTATAGCTCCTTGGAGCGCGGGTTTGAACACCGGGGAGCTGTTTTTT. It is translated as CASSIAPWSAGLNTGELFF.

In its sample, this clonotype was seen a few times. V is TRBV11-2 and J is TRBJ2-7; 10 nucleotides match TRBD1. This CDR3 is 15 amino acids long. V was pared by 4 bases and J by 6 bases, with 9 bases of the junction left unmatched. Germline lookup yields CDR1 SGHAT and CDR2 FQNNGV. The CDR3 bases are TGTGCCAGCAGCTCCACCGGACAGGGGGAAGTCGAGCAGTACTTC. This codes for CASSSTGQGEVEQYF.

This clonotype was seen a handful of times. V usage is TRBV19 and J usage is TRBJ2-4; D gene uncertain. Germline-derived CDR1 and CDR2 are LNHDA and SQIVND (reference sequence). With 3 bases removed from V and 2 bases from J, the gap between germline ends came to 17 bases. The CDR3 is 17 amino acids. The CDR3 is CASSIGVAKGSKNIQYF. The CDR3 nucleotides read TGTGCCAGTAGTATTGGGGTTGCGAAAGGATCCAAAAACATTCAGTACTTC.

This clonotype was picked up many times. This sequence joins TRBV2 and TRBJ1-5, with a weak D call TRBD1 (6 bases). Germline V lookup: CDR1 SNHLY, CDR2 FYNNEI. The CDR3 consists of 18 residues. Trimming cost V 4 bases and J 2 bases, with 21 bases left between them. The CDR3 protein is CASSAPGAGVGGNQPQHF. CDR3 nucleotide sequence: TGTGCCAGCAGTGCCCCTGGGGCAGGGGTTGGTGGCAATCAGCCCCAGCATTTT.

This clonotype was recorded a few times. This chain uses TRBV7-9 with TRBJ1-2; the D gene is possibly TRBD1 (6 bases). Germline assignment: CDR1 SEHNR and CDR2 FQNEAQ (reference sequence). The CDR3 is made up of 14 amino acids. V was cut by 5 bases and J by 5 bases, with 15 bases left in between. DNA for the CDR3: TGTGCCAGCAGCGGAACAGGGTACACGTATGGCTACACCTTC. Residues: CASSGTGYTYGYTF.

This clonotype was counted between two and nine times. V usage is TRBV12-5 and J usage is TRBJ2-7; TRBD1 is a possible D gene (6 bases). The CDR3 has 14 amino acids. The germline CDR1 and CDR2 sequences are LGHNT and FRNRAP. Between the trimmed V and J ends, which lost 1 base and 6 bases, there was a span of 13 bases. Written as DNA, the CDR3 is TGTGCTAGTGGTTTGGGGCAGGGGATATCCGAGCAGTACTTC. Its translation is CASGLGQGISEQYF.

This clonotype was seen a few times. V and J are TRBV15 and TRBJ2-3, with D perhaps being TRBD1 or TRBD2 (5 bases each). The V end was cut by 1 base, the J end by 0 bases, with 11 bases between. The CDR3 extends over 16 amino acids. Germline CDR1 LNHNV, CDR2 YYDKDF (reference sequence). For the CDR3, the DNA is TGTGCCACCAGCAGAGCCACGGGGCCGAGCACAGATACGCAGTATTTT. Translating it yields CATSRATGPSTDTQYF.

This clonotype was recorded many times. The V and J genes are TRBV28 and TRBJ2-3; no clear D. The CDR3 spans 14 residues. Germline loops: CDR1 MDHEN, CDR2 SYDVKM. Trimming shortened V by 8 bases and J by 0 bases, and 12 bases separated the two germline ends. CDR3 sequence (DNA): TGTGCCAGCCTGCTTCAGGCTAGCACAGATACGCAGTATTTT. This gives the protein CASLLQASTDTQYF.

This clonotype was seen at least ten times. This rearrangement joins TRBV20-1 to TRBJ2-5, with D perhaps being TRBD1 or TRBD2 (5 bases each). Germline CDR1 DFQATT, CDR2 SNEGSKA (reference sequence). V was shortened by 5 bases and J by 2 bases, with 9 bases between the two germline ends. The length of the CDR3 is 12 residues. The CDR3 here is CSAPEGQETQYF. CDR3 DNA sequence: TGCAGTGCTCCTGAGGGGCAAGAGACCCAGTACTTC.

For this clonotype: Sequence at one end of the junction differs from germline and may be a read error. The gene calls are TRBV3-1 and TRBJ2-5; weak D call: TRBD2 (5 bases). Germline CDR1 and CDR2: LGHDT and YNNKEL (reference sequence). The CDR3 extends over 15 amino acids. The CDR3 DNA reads TGTGCCAGCGGCCAAGAAGTGCTAGCTCAAGAGACCCAGTACTTC. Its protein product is CASGQEVLAQETQYF.

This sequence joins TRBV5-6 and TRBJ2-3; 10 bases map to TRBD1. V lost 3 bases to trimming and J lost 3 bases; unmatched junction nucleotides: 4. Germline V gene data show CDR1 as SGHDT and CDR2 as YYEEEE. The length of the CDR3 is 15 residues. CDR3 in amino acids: CASSWDRGRTDTQYF. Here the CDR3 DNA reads TGTGCCAGCAGCTGGGACAGGGGACGAACAGATACGCAGTATTTT.

The CDR3 here is CASSLEDRANEQYF. CDR3 sequence (DNA): TGTGCCAGCAGCTTGGAAGACAGGGCCAACGAGCAGTACTTC. This sequence joins TRBV11-2 and TRBJ2-7, with TRBD1 matching over 7 bases. CDR3 length: 14 amino acids. Losses at the gene ends were 3 bases for V and 5 bases for J; bases not matched to a gene: 7. Germline-derived CDR1 and CDR2 are SGHAT and FQNNGV.

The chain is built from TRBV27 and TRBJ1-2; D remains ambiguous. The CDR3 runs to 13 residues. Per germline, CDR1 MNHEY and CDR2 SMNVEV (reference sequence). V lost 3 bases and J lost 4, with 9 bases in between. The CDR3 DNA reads TGTGCCAGCAGTTTTGAGGGTGGCTATGGCTACACCTTC. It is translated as CASSFEGGYGYTF.

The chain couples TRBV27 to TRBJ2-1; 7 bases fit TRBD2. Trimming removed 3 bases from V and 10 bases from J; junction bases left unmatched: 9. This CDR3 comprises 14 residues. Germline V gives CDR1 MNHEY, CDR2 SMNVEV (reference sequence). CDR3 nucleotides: TGTGCCAGCAGTTTTGGGGGAGGGCCTCGGGAGCAGTTCTTC. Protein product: CASSFGGGPREQFF.

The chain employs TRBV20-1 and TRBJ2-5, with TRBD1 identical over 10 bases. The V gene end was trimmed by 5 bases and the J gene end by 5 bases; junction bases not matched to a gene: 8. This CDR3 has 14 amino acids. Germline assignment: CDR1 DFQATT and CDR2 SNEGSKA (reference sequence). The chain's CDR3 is CSASRQGAGETQYF. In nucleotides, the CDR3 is TGCAGTGCTTCCCGACAGGGGGCTGGGGAGACCCAGTACTTC.

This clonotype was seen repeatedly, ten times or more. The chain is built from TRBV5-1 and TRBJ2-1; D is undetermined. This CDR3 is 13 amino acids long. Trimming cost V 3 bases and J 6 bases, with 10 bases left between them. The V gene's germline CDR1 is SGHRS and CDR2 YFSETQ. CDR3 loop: CASSSNLGNEQFF. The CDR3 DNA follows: TGCGCCAGCAGCTCGAATCTAGGCAATGAGCAGTTCTTC.

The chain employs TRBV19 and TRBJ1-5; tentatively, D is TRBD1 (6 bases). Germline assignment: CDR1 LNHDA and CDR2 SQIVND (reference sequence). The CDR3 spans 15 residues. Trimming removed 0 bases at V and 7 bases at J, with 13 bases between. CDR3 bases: TGTGCCAGTAGTATAGATTTCAGGGGAAGACAGCCCCAGCATTTT. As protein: CASSIDFRGRQPQHF. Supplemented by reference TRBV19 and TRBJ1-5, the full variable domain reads DGGITQSPKYLFRKEGQNVTLSCEQNLNHDAMYWYRQDPGQGLRLIYYSQIVNDFQKGDIAEGYSVSREKKESFPLTVTSAQKNPTAFYLCASSIDFRGRQPQHFGDGTRLSIL.

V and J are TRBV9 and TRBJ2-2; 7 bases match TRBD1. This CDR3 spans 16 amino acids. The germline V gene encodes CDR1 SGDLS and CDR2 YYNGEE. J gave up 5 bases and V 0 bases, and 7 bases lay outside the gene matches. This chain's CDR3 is CASSVGDRVVTGELFF. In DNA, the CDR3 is TGTGCCAGCAGCGTAGGCGACAGGGTAGTTACCGGGGAGCTGTTTTTT.

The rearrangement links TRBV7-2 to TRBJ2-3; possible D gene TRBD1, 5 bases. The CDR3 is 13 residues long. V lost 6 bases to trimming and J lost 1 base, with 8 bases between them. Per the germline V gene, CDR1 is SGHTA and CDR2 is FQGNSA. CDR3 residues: CASRQTGTDTQYF. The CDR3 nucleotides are TGTGCCAGCAGACAGACAGGCACAGATACGCAGTATTTT.